One and the same sample provided the 5 T cell receptor beta chains below, sequenced in a study of radiation and T cells in renal cell carcinoma. Time point of the sample: blood 4 weeks post-SBRT, at nephrectomy. Treatment given: 15 Gy SBRT to primary tumor, nephrectomy 4 weeks later. The assay was immunoSEQ multiplex PCR, and TCRdb's table has in-frame clones only and misses some. This table holds 150,000 to 200,000 clones, less than 90% found once. The sequences come from blood, collected from a patient whose treatment included radiotherapy and nephrectomy. The receptors originated from a woman between 50 and 59 years old with renal cell carcinoma.

The gene calls are TRBV7-9 and TRBJ1-2; D remains ambiguous. In germline, CDR1 is SEHNR, CDR2 FQNEAQ (reference sequence). The V end lost 4 bases, the J end lost 4 bases, and 16 bases lay between the germline ends. The CDR3 is made up of 15 amino acids. The CDR3 nucleotides read TGTGCCAGCAGCTCCGATGGAGGCGGACTCTATGGCTACACCTTC. Protein product: CASSSDGGGLYGYTF.

The chain recombines TRBV4-2 with TRBJ2-5; D might be TRBD2 (6 bases). The V gene's germline CDR1 is LGHNA and CDR2 YNFKEQ. V lost 1 base and J lost 2, with 17 bases in between. This CDR3 has 17 amino acids. CDR3 loop: CASSQVAGRLFQETQYF. CDR3 coding DNA: TGTGCCAGCAGCCAAGTCGCGGGGAGACTCTTTCAAGAGACCCAGTACTTC.

The chain recombines TRBV29-1 with TRBJ2-3; no clear D. Trimming shortened V by 0 bases and J by 0 bases, and 4 bases separated the two germline ends. Germline CDR1 and CDR2: SQVTM and ANQGSEA. The CDR3 totals 13 residues. CDR3 residues: CSVEEVSTDTQYF. Here the CDR3 DNA reads TGCAGCGTTGAAGAAGTAAGCACAGATACGCAGTATTTT.

The chain is built from TRBV4-3 and TRBJ2-3; D not certain. The CDR3 is made up of 14 amino acids. Germline values: CDR1 LGHNA, CDR2 YSLEER. The germline V and J ends were trimmed by 4 bases and 2 bases, with 10 bases remaining between them. This CDR3 is CASSLDIHTDTQYF. In nucleotides, the CDR3 is TGCGCCAGCAGCCTTGATATTCACACAGATACGCAGTATTTT.

V gene TRBV2 combines with J gene TRBJ1-1; D remains ambiguous. This CDR3 spans 14 amino acids. Looked up from germline, CDR1 is SNHLY and CDR2 is FYNNEI. The V end lost 5 bases, the J end lost 3 bases, and 13 bases lay between the germline ends. This CDR3 is CASSLSGRYTEAFF. CDR3 DNA: TGTGCCAGCAGTCTGAGTGGTAGGTACACTGAAGCTTTCTTT.